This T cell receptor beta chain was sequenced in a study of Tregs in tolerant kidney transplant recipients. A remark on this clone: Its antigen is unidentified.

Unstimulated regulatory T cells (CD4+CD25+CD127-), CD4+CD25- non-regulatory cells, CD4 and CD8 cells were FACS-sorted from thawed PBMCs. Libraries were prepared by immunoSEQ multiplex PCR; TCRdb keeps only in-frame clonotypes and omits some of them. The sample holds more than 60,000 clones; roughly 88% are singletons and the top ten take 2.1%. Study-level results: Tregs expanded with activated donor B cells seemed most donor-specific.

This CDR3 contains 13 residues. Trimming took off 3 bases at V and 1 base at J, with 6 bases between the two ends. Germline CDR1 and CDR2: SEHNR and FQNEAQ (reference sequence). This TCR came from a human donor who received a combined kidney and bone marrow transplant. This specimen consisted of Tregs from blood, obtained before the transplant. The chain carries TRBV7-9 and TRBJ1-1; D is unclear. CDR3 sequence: CASSFAANTEAFF. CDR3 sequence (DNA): TGTGCCAGCAGCTTCGCGGCGAACACTGAAGCTTTCTTT.